Here is one T cell receptor beta chain with its context. Measured with immunoSEQ multiplex PCR; TCRdb has only the in-frame clones, and not every one. The sample has 120,000 or so clones; around 83% are singletons. The CDR3 is made up of 14 amino acids. Germline loops: CDR1 SGHDN, CDR2 FVKESK. V was cut by 2 bases and J by 3 bases, with 11 bases left in between. These data belong to a study of PD-1 blockade in mismatch repair-deficient tumors. The V gene is TRBV14, the J gene TRBJ2-7; D is perhaps TRBD2 (5 bases). Source: peripheral blood, taken 44 weeks after starting pembrolizumab. The receptor's source is an adult with mismatch repair-deficient cancer. The CDR3 sequence is CASSQYLGDYEQYF. For the CDR3, the DNA is TGTGCCAGCAGCCAATATCTCGGGGACTACGAGCAGTACTTC.